A selection of T cell receptor beta chains follows, all from one sample in a study of blood T cell repertoires in COVID-19. Repertoires were generated with immunoSEQ multiplex PCR, while TCRdb's copy carries only in-frame clones and drops some. Of fewer than 600,000 clones listed, roughly 89% are singletons. Material: peripheral blood. Receptors originate from a man between 18 and 29 years old with COVID-19, enrolled during active disease. The conserved cysteine and the conserved F or W are not part of the CDR3 here. The size entry is marked missing in some rows and otherwise reads once, few, many or a size class.

J: TRBJ2-1
V: TRBV7-9
size: .
length: 14
CDR3: ASSPFLAGGYNEQF

J: TRBJ2-1
V: TRBV6-1
size: .
length: 14
CDR3: ASSDFGLAGYNEQF

J: TRBJ2-3
V: TRBV3-1/TRBV3-2
size: .
length: 13
CDR3: ASSNRGTYTDTQY

J: TRBJ1-5
V: TRBV5-8
size: .
length: 12
CDR3: ASSLRTADQPQH

J: TRBJ1-3
V: TRBV3-1/TRBV3-2
size: .
length: 15
CDR3: ASSQEGRSSSGNTIY

J: TRBJ1-1
V: TRBV24-1
size: few
length: 11
CDR3: ATSDLWGTEAF

J: TRBJ1-2
V: TRBV2
size: .
length: 12
CDR3: ASNLQSPSGGYT

J: TRBJ2-1
V: TRBV19
size: .
length: 12
CDR3: ASIGTGGGYEQF

J: TRBJ2-1
V: TRBV19
size: .
length: 14
CDR3: ASRKGQAISYNEQF

J: TRBJ2-7
V: TRBV6-2/TRBV6-3
size: once
length: 16
CDR3: ASSYSRTGGDLSYEQY

J: TRBJ1-5
V: TRBV4-2
size: .
length: 10
CDR3: ASGTGNQPQH

J: TRBJ1-2
V: TRBV4-1
size: .
length: 12
CDR3: ASSLRQGAEGYT

J: TRBJ2-1
V: TRBV18
size: .
length: 13
CDR3: ASSPPGLAHNEQF

J: TRBJ1-2
V: TRBV7-9
size: .
length: 11
CDR3: ASSSGQGNGYT

J: TRBJ1-5
V: TRBV21-1
size: few
length: 14
CDR3: ASSKVGAGSNQPQH

J: TRBJ2-2
V: TRBV7-9
size: .
length: 12
CDR3: ASSQDTNTGELF

J: TRBJ2-1
V: TRBV7-9
size: .
length: 11
CDR3: ASSLDLQMGQF

J: TRBJ1-4
V: TRBV11-2
size: .
length: 12
CDR3: ASSRGQTLEKLF

J: TRBJ1-1
V: TRBV6-5
size: .
length: 13
CDR3: ASRRSTVMNTEAF

J: TRBJ2-1
V: TRBV4-1
size: .
length: 16
CDR3: ASSQARTSGGEDNEQF

J: TRBJ2-5
V: TRBV12-5
size: once
length: 12
CDR3: ASGLGLAEETQY

J: TRBJ1-5
V: TRBV30
size: .
length: 13
CDR3: AWSRGRVEVQPQH

J: TRBJ1-1
V: TRBV12-3/TRBV12-4
size: few
length: 11
CDR3: ASSLRGQTEAF

J: TRBJ1-2
V: TRBV6-4
size: .
length: 9
CDR3: ASSGLGGYT

J: TRBJ1-4
V: TRBV7-9
size: once
length: 13
CDR3: ASSNVQGVNEKLF

J: TRBJ2-1
V: TRBV18
size: .
length: 10
CDR3: ASSRAGTEQF

J: TRBJ1-1
V: TRBV25-1
size: .
length: 11
CDR3: ASSRTGSTEAF

J: TRBJ2-7
V: TRBV5-8
size: .
length: 11
CDR3: ASSKGQSYEQY

J: TRBJ2-1
V: TRBV12-3/TRBV12-4
size: .
length: 11
CDR3: ASSLVRQGGQF

J: TRBJ2-1
V: TRBV11-2
size: few
length: 13
CDR3: ASSPPGRRASEQF

J: TRBJ2-2
V: TRBV5-8
size: once
length: 14
CDR3: ASSLQSSSENGELF

J: TRBJ2-7
V: TRBV9
size: .
length: 15
CDR3: ASSPYALRDSTYEQY

J: TRBJ2-1
V: TRBV18
size: .
length: 16
CDR3: ASSPNLGTSGGLDEQF